One sample yielded the 13 T cell receptor beta chains listed below, sequenced in a study of T cell responses to AZD1222 COVID-19 vaccine. This table comes from immunoSEQ multiplex PCR, and its TCRdb copy is limited to in-frame clones, with some not included. Here the sample spans some 180,000 clones, 94% being singletons. Specimen: peripheral blood, collected 28 days after the second AZD1222 dose. These receptor sequences come from an adult who received the AZD1222 COVID-19 vaccine.

This sequence joins TRBV24-1 and TRBJ2-1, with 11 nucleotides matching TRBD2. The ends lost 3 bases at V and 4 bases at J; junction bases unmatched: 7. The germline V gene has CDR1 KGHDR and CDR2 SFDVKD. This CDR3 contains 17 residues. As DNA, the CDR3 is TGTGCCACCAGTGATCCAGGGACTAGCGGCTTATACAATGAGCAGTTCTTC. The encoded protein is CATSDPGTSGLYNEQFF.

The chain employs TRBV12-3 or TRBV12-4 and TRBJ1-2, with D perhaps TRBD1 (5 bases). This CDR3 is 13 amino acids long. V lost 4 bases and J 3 bases, leaving 9 bases between the germline ends. In nucleotides, the CDR3 is TGTGCCAGCAGTTGGGGGGGGGACTATGGCTACACCTTC. As protein: CASSWGGDYGYTF.

The V and J genes are TRBV7-3 and TRBJ2-7, with D tentatively TRBD2 (7 bases). The CDR3 totals 16 residues. CDR1 SGHTA and CDR2 FQGTGA come from the germline V gene. The V end lost 5 bases, the J end lost 7 bases, and 24 bases lay between the germline ends. This chain's CDR3 is CASSPYDRPYGGEQYF. For the CDR3, the DNA is TGTGCCAGCAGCCCCTACGACAGGCCCTACGGGGGGGAGCAGTACTTC. The variable domain in full, completed from reference TRBV7-3 and TRBJ2-7, reads GAGVSQTPSNKVTEKGKYVELRCDPISGHTALYWYRQSLGQGPEFLIYFQGTGAADDSGLPNDRFFAVRPEGSVSTLKIQRTERGDSAVYLCASSPYDRPYGGEQYFGPGTRLTVT.

The rearrangement uses TRBV12-5 and TRBJ2-1; D possibly matches TRBD1 or TRBD2 (5 bases each). CDR1 and CDR2 from the germline V gene are LGHNT and FRNRAP. The CDR3 totals 15 residues. The ends were cut back, 5 bases at V and 4 bases at J, with 15 bases in the middle. CDR3 region: CASGKSGTAYNEQFF. CDR3 DNA sequence: TGTGCTAGTGGTAAATCCGGGACGGCTTACAATGAGCAGTTCTTC.

The chain has TRBV6-6 and TRBJ1-6; 7 bases line up with TRBD1. Germline CDR1 is MNHNY and CDR2 is SVGAGI (reference sequence). The CDR3 is 15 residues long. The junction had 7 bases not matched to a gene; V was cut back by 4 bases and J by 7 bases. CDR3 DNA sequence: TGTGCCAGCAGTTCCCCCAGGGGGTCAAATTCACCCCTCCACTTT. This codes for CASSSPRGSNSPLHF.

V and J are TRBV19 and TRBJ1-1; D gene uncertain. Germline V gene lookup returns CDR1 LNHDA and CDR2 SQIVND (reference sequence). This CDR3 region has 17 residues. Trimming pared 5 bases from V and 3 bases from J, leaving 22 bases between. CDR3 residues: CASSSYLSAPRDTEAFF. CDR3 sequence (DNA): TGTGCCAGTAGTTCCTACCTTTCGGCGCCGAGGGACACTGAAGCTTTCTTT.

This chain links TRBV7-3 with TRBJ2-7; D is uncertain. This CDR3 has 14 residues. CDR1 and CDR2 (germline): SGHTA, FQGTGA. V was pared by 0 bases and J by 2 bases, with 8 bases between. The CDR3 loop is CASSLTYGPYEQYF. The CDR3 DNA is TGTGCCAGCAGCTTAACTTACGGACCCTACGAGCAGTACTTC.

The V call is TRBV27, the J call TRBJ2-7, with D perhaps TRBD1 or TRBD2 (5 bases each). Trimming cost V 0 bases and J 7 bases, with 13 bases left between them. CDR1 and CDR2 from the germline V gene are MNHEY and SMNVEV (reference sequence). The CDR3 is 14 residues long. CDR3 sequence: CASSLSASWGEQYF. CDR3 DNA sequence: TGTGCCAGCAGTTTATCGGCTAGCTGGGGGGAGCAGTACTTC.

This clone was seen only once. The rearrangement links TRBV5-1 to TRBJ2-7, with D perhaps TRBD1 (6 bases). V shed 2 bases and J shed 6 bases, with 15 bases lying between them. From germline, CDR1 is SGHRS and CDR2 YFSETQ. This CDR3 spans 14 amino acids. The CDR3 is CASSFGQTLSEQYF. In DNA, the CDR3 is TGCGCCAGCAGCTTCGGACAGACACTAAGCGAGCAGTACTTC. Based on the CDR3 plus reference TRBV5-1 and TRBJ2-7, the full variable domain is KAGVTQTPRYLIKTRGQQVTLSCSPISGHRSVSWYQQTPGQGLQFLFEYFSETQRNKGNFPGRFSGRQFSNSRSEMNVSTLELGDSALYLCASSFGQTLSEQYFGPGTRLTVT.

This clone was seen a few times. The chain joins TRBV3-1 (or the pseudogene TRBV3-2) to TRBJ1-6; 8 nucleotides align to TRBD1. The V segment lost 2 bases and the J segment 5 bases; nucleotides outside the gene matches: 2. The CDR3 totals 15 residues. From germline, CDR1 is LGHDT and CDR2 YNNKEL (reference sequence). CDR3 coding DNA: TGTGCCAGCAGCCAACTGGGACAGGATAATTCACCCCTCCACTTT. Protein: CASSQLGQDNSPLHF.

The rearrangement joins TRBV19 to TRBJ2-5; D may be TRBD1 (5 bases). Germline CDR1 is LNHDA and CDR2 is SQIVND (reference sequence). There are 14 residues in the CDR3. Trimming took off 1 base at V and 1 base at J, with 7 bases between the two ends. The CDR3 protein is CASSIGQGQETQYF. CDR3 in DNA: TGTGCCAGTAGTATAGGCCAGGGCCAAGAGACCCAGTACTTC.

The chain combines TRBV30 with TRBJ1-1, with a possible D match to TRBD1 (6 bases). Per germline, CDR1 GTSNPN and CDR2 SVGIG (reference sequence). CDR3 length equals 15 residues. V was shortened by 6 bases and J by 9 bases, with 26 bases between the two germline ends. The CDR3 here is CACQSGGTNGFQAFF. The CDR3 coding sequence is TGTGCCTGCCAGAGTGGGGGCACGAATGGCTTCCAAGCTTTCTTT. The full variable domain, rest sourced from reference TRBV30 and TRBJ1-1, is SQTIHQWPATLVQPVGSPLSLECTVEGTSNPNLYWYRQAAGRGLQLLFYSVGIGQISSEVPQNLSASRPQDRQFILSSKKLLLSDSGFYLCACQSGGTNGFQAFFGQGTRLTVV.

With regard to this clone: One junction end does not reproduce the germline sequence, and a read error may be involved. V gene TRBV7-2 combines with J gene TRBJ1-2; no reliable D call. The CDR3 consists of 14 residues. Germline V gene lookup returns CDR1 SGHTA and CDR2 FQGNSA. DNA of the CDR3: TGTGCGAGCAGCTTAGGGCCGACCAGCGGTGGCTACACCTTC. It specifies CASSLGPTSGGYTF.